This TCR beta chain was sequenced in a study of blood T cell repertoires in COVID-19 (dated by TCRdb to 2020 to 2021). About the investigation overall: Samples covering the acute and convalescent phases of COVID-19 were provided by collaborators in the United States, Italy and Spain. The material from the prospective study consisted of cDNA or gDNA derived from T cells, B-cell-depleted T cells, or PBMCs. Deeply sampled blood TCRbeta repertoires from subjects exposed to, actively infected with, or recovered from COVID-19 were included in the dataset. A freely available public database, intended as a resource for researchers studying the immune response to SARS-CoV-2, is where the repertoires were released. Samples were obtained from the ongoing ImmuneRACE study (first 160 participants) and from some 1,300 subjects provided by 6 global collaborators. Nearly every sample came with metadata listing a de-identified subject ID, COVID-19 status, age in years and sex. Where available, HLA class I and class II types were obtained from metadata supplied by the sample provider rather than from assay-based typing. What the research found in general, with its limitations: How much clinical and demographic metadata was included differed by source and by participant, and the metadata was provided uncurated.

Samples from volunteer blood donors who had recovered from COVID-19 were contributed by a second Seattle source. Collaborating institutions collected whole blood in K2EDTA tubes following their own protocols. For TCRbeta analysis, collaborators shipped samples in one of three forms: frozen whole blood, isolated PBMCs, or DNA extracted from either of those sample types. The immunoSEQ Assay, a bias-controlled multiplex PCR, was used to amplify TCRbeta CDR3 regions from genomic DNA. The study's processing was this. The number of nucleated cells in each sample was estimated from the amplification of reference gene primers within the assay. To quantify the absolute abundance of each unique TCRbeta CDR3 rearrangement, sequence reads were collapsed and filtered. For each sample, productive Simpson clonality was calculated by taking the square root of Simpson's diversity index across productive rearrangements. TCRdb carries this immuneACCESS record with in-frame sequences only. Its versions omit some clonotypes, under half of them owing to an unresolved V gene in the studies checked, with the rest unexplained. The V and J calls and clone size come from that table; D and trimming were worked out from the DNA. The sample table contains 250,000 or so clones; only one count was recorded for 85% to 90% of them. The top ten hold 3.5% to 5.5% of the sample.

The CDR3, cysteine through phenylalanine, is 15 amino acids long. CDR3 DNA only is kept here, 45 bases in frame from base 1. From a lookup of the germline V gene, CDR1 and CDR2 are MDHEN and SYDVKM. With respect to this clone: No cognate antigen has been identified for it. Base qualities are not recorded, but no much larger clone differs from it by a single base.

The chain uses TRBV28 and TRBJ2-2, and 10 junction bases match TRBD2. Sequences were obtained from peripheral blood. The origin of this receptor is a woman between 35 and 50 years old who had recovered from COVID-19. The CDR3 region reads CGSASGGSGTGELFF. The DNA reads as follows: TGTGGGTCGGCTAGCGGGGGCTCCGGCACCGGGGAGCTGTTTTTT. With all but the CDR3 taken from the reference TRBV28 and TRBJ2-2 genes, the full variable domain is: DVKVTQSSRYLVKRTGEKVFLECVQDMDHENMFWYRQDPGLGLRLIYFSYDVKMKEKGDIPEGYSVSREKKERFSLILESASTNQTSMYLCGSASGGSGTGELFFGEGSRLTVL.